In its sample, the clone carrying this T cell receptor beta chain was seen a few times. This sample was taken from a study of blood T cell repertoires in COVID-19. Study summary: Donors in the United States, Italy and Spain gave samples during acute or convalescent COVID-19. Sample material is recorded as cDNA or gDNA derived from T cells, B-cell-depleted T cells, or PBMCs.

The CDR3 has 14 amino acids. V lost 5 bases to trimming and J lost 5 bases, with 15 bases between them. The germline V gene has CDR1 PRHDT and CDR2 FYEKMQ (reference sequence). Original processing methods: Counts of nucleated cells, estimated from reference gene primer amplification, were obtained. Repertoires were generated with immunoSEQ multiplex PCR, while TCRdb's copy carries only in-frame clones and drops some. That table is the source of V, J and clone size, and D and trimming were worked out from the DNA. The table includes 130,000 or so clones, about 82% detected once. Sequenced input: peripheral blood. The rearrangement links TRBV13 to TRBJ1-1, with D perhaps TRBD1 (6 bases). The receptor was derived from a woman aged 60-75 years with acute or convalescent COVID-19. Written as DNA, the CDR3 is TGTGCCAGCAGCCTACAGGGTAGGGGAACTGAAGCTTTCTTT. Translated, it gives CASSLQGRGTEAFF.